This TCR beta chain was sequenced in a study of T cell repertoires in aging, cancer and after chemotherapy. Study-wide background: Healthy donor repertoires were recorded over several months to years and showed clear clonal overlap.

The CDR3 length is 15 residues. Germline V gene data show CDR1 as MNHEY and CDR2 as SVGAGI. The ends lost 6 bases at V and 5 bases at J; junction bases unmatched: 12. Peripheral blood genomic DNA, not sorted cells or RNA, was the template. TRB rearrangements spanning V, D and J were amplified using mixed TRB-A/B primers. MiXCR, run by TCRdb on the multiplex PCR reads, gives a single entry per CDR3 protein. The data show about 8,700 distinct CDR3 sequences, roughly 32% seen once. This clonotype is deemed medium-sized. This TCR was recovered from a human donor in good health. The gene calls are TRBV6-5 and TRBJ1-1; 7 bases map to TRBD1. Sequencing input: blood. The CDR3 DNA follows: TGTGCCAGCAGCCGAGCCTACAGGGGTGAGACTGAAGCTTTCTTT. Protein: CASSRAYRGETEAFF.